This T cell receptor (beta chain) was recorded in a study of T cells in Graves' hyperthyroidism and ophthalmopathy (dated by TCRdb to between 2018 and 2021). A note on the overall study: Peripheral blood samples were taken at the time of initial diagnosis, prior to any treatment. The study also compared thyroid tissue and blood T-cell repertoires from roughly 6 Graves' hyperthyroidism patients. The paper describes TCR Vbeta CDR3 sequencing of 135 peripheral blood samples, made up of around 41 ophthalmopathy patients, around 78 hyperthyroidism patients and 17 progressor patients. After blood sampling, hyperthyroidism patients were treated with methimazole at a starting dose of 30 mg daily, and ophthalmopathy patients were treated with high-dose intravenous methylprednisolone. Whether ophthalmopathy could be predicted prospectively was tested in an independent validation cohort made up of roughly 20 hyperthyroidism patients plus 17 patients who later progressed to ophthalmopathy. A discovery cohort of roughly 100 patients, fewer than 50 with Graves' ophthalmopathy and approximately 55 with stable Graves' hyperthyroidism, was used to find distinguishing TCR V-J signatures. The 100 discovery patients were randomly split 7:3 into training and test sets.

Beyond this particular receptor, the publication reports: Ophthalmopathy was separated from stable hyperthyroidism by a 13 V-J signature model, with approximately 86% sensitivity and about 81% specificity obtained in cross-validation and 80%/75% obtained in testing. Sample size was not statistically predetermined, and blinding of investigators to group allocation was not performed. In validation, progression to ophthalmopathy was predicted by the model with 70.59% sensitivity and 72.22% specificity, a median of approximately 6.5 months before onset. Most expanded thyroid clonotypes (frequency above 0.001) were also detected in blood, a finding suggesting that blood repertoires may reflect thyroid immune responses.

The germline V end is reduced by 1 base and the J end by 2 bases; junction bases left unmatched: 11. CDR1 and CDR2 are drawn from the germline V gene: SGDLS, YYNGEE. There are 19 amino acids in the CDR3, from cysteine to phenylalanine inclusive. Of the read, only the CDR3 DNA is kept; its 57 bases are in frame from base 1. This clonotype was picked up a small number of times. This receptor's antigen is unknown. One base away there is no much larger clone; base qualities are not given. Ophthalmopathy patients had moderately to severely active disease, with a Clinical Activity Score of 3 or more, a NOSPECS grade of 4 or more, and a disease duration of less than 3 months. The study excluded patients with uncontrolled infections, other autoimmune diseases, pregnancy or lactation. Diagnoses were established on the basis of clinical symptoms, serum thyroxine and TRAb, thyroid ultrasound, and orbital computed tomography. PBMCs were separated from roughly 10 ml of fresh peripheral blood using Ficoll-Paque density gradient centrifugation. Trizol reagent was used to extract total RNA, and RNA quality was then checked on an Agilent 2100 Bioanalyzer.

The TCR beta CDR3 regions were amplified from the RNA transcripts. The TCR CDR3 was subjected to a first round of RT-PCR using the HTBI primer set and the Qiagen OneStep RT-PCR kit. Libraries were constructed in a second round of multiplex PCR, after which size selection and purification were performed. Paired-end sequencing of the libraries was performed with 100 bp reads on an Illumina HiSeq2000. In the source study's methods: SOAPnuke was used to process the raw data, with reads discarded if the reads contained adapters or uncalled bases, had a mean Phred below 15, or lacked an exact constant-primer or identifier match. COPE v1.2.5 was used to merge high-quality paired reads, and clonotypes were defined as unique nucleotide sequences. MiTCR v1.1 was used to align clonotypes to the IMGT TRBV, TRBD and TRBJ reference segments. The analysis included only V-J combinations with a frequency above 0.0001, which together covered around 99% of the repertoires. The TCS score was defined as the ratio of F50 (clonal expansion) to E x V (chaos), calculated using BLOSUM62-based TCRdist between CDR3 peptides within each V-J. Welch's t-statistics and random forest reduced 450 to 600 V-J features to around 14, which were used in a naive Bayes classifier (R e1071). In-frame beta chains were kept once TCRdb had trimmed the public reads at Q25 with fastp and called clones with MiXCR. Here each entry gathers all rows of one CDR3 protein and keeps the most common genes and DNA. It is TCRdb's table, rather than the study itself, that gives the V and J calls and clone size. For this sample the table gives about 640,000 distinct CDR3 sequences, of which under 25% were detected only once. Jointly, the top ten make up roughly 30% of the sample.

Sequenced: blood. This receptor was identified in a young man with Graves' ophthalmopathy. The rearranged chain carries TRBV9 and TRBJ2-3, with 12 junctional bases fitting TRBD2. The CDR3 corresponds to CASSVRGLGLAGPTDTQYF. The DNA is TGTGCCAGCAGCGTAAGGGGACTAGGACTAGCGGGACCCACAGATACGCAGTATTTT.